This T cell receptor (beta chain) comes out of a study of blood T cell repertoires in COVID-19. This CDR3 spans 12 amino acids. The V end lost 5 bases, the J end lost 5 bases, and 8 bases lay between the germline ends. Germline CDR1 SGHAT, CDR2 FQDESV (reference sequence). Method: immunoSEQ multiplex PCR; TCRdb's copy keeps in-frame clones and lacks some. The sample has about 150,000 clones, 75% to 85% seen once. The sequencing input was peripheral blood. The TCR sequence derives from a woman aged 50 to 65 with acute or convalescent COVID-19. The rearrangement uses TRBV11-1 and TRBJ2-3; tentative D call: TRBD2 (6 bases). Here the CDR3 reads CASSGGLDTQYF. In DNA form, the CDR3 reads TGTGCCAGCAGCGGGGGGTTAGATACGCAGTATTTT.